This note documents a single T cell receptor beta chain sequence. Its antigen is unknown. These data are taken from a study of blood T cells in healthy people across ages. Background on the study: Template switching recovered approximately one barcoded beta molecule for every two T cells. Broader study findings: Per million T cells, TCR beta diversity dropped roughly linearly as age increased.

The authors ran a second PCR of roughly 6 to 12 cycles using a sample-barcoded 5' primer and a J-beta primer mix. From the 5' RACE reads, TCRdb called clonotypes with MiXCR, one entry per CDR3 protein. The table includes roughly 830,000 distinct CDR3 sequences, 62% detected once. Germline V gene lookup returns CDR1 MNHEY and CDR2 SVGAGI. This CDR3 is 16 amino acids long. The germline V and J ends were trimmed by 1 base and 1 base, with 10 bases remaining between them. Sequencing input: blood. The receptor was derived from a man aged 25-45 years in good health. The chain links TRBV6-5 to TRBJ2-2; D gene uncertain. CDR3 sequence (DNA): TGTGCCAGCAGTTACTTTTCCAGGAGGAACACCGGGGAGCTGTTTTTT. Its translation is CASSYFSRRNTGELFF.